This section outlines one T cell receptor beta chain sequence together with its context. The antigen is not known. Sampling involved one blood draw (less than 2.8 ml) for every donor. This CDR3 spans 11 amino acids. This sample was taken from a study of monozygotic twins with inflammatory bowel disease. Study-wide results and limits: The study found lower TCRbeta diversity (inverse Simpson) in IBD patients than in healthy co-twins. Varying immunosuppressive regimens may have increased patient repertoire variability.

TCRdb reprocessed the 5' RACE reads, with one entry per CDR3 protein and no DNA. The sample table sets out 330,000 or so distinct CDR3 sequences. The gene calls are TRBV12-3 or TRBV12-4 and TRBJ2-5. The source of this sequence is a human donor with ulcerative colitis or Crohn's disease, or a healthy co-twin of an affected twin (not recorded which). What was sequenced was blood. The CDR3 sequence: CASRSSETQYF.